One and the same sample provided the 22 T cell receptor beta chains below, sequenced in a study of Japanese encephalitis immunity and Zika vaccine responses. MiXCR, applied by TCRdb to the 5' RACE reads, yields one record per CDR3 protein. The sample has several hundred distinct CDR3 sequences; less than 4.5% are singletons. PBMCs were CFSE-labeled and cultured for five to seven days with peptide pools at around 1.1 ug/mL each. Unfixed live CD56-CD19-CD16-CD3+CD4+ CFSE-low cells were sorted as proliferating CD4 T cells. The sample consisted of antigen-activated CD4+ T cells from blood, cultured, taken during a Zika inactivated vaccine study. The receptors come from an adult woman who received an inactivated Zika virus vaccine.

V and J are TRBV5-1 and TRBJ2-1, with 9 positions matching TRBD2. Germline loops: CDR1 SGHRS, CDR2 YFSETQ. Germline trimming cut 3 bases from V and 7 bases from J; bases unmatched to any gene: 5. The length of the CDR3 is 14 residues. The CDR3 DNA reads as TGCGCCAGCAGCTCGGCTAGCGGGGTAAATGAGCAGTTCTTC. Protein product: CASSSASGVNEQFF.

This clonotype was detected many times. V and J are TRBV19 and TRBJ2-1; 10 nucleotides line up with TRBD2. With 7 bases clipped from V and 10 bases from J, the junction kept 16 bases outside the gene matches. The CDR3 contains 16 residues. The germline V gene has CDR1 LNHDA and CDR2 SQIVND (reference sequence). The CDR3 DNA reads TGTGCCAGTATACCGGAGGGAGCGGGGGGGCCGTGGGAGCAGTTCTTC. The encoded protein is CASIPEGAGGPWEQFF.

At least ten counts were recorded for this clonotype. The genes are TRBV28 and TRBJ1-5; D remains unclear. Trimming cost V 4 bases and J 0 bases, with 16 bases left between them. This CDR3 has 17 residues. Germline V gene data show CDR1 as MDHEN and CDR2 as SYDVKM. CDR3 sequence (DNA): TGTGCCAGCAGTTCTTTCGGGGAAGGGTATAGCAATCAGCCCCAGCATTTT. This gives the protein CASSSFGEGYSNQPQHF.

This clonotype rates as large. The genes are TRBV19 and TRBJ2-5, with D uncertain. The V end lost 1 base, the J end lost 5 bases, and 17 bases lay between the germline ends. Germline CDR1 is LNHDA and CDR2 is SQIVND (reference sequence). The CDR3 has 16 residues. The chain's CDR3 is CASSIGFRVPEETQYF. The CDR3 nucleotides read TGTGCCAGTAGTATAGGATTTAGGGTCCCCGAGGAGACCCAGTACTTC.

This clonotype is deemed medium-sized. The V and J genes are TRBV4-3 and TRBJ1-2; D not certain. Between the trimmed V and J ends, which lost 2 bases and 10 bases, there was a span of 14 bases. The germline V gene encodes CDR1 LGHNA and CDR2 YSLEER. This CDR3 contains 13 residues. The CDR3, as DNA: TGCGCCAGCAGCCAATACGCCCTCGGGGACTACACCTTC. Translated: CASSQYALGDYTF.

This clonotype is categorized as large. The V call is TRBV10-3, the J call TRBJ1-5; D gene unclear. CDR3 length: 14 amino acids. V dropped 8 bases and J dropped 5 bases, with 16 bases sitting between them. The germline gives CDR1 ENHRY, CDR2 SYGVKD. The DNA for the CDR3 is TGTGCCATCTCGCTGGGAGGGAGCGATCAGCCCCAGCATTTT. It is translated as CAISLGGSDQPQHF.

The rearrangement uses TRBV30 and TRBJ1-1; no definite D call. Trimming removed 4 bases at V and 4 bases at J, with 13 bases between. The CDR3 covers 13 residues. Germline values: CDR1 GTSNPN, CDR2 SVGIG (reference sequence). CDR3 in DNA: TGTGCCTGGACAACAGACCTGTTCACTGAAGCTTTCTTT. Encoded protein: CAWTTDLFTEAFF.

This clonotype is categorized as large. The gene calls are TRBV18 and TRBJ1-2; TRBD1 might be the D (6 bases). In germline, CDR1 is KGHSH, CDR2 LQKENI. V was clipped by 3 bases and J by 6 bases, with 17 bases between them. CDR3 length: 15 amino acids. The DNA for the CDR3 is TGTGCCAGCTCACCCCGACAGGAAGAGTCCAATGGCTACACCTTC. This codes for CASSPRQEESNGYTF.

By share of the sample, this clonotype is medium-sized. J is TRBJ1-3 and V is TRBV13; 7 bases agree with TRBD1. J was trimmed by 4 bases and V by 8 bases; bases with no gene match: 8. Germline values: CDR1 PRHDT, CDR2 FYEKMQ (reference sequence). This CDR3 spans 14 amino acids. The CDR3 sequence is CASARGKGGNTIYF. CDR3 nucleotide sequence: TGTGCCAGCGCCAGGGGGAAAGGGGGAAACACCATATATTTT.

By share, this clonotype counts as medium-sized. The rearrangement links TRBV6-2 or TRBV6-3 to TRBJ2-1; 14 positions match TRBD2. CDR1 and CDR2 from the germline V gene are MNHEY and SVGEGT. CDR3 length: 16 amino acids. V was pared by 5 bases and J by 5 bases, with 5 bases of the junction left unmatched. The CDR3 spells CASSRGLAGVHNEQFF. For the CDR3, the DNA is TGTGCCAGCAGTAGGGGACTAGCGGGGGTCCACAATGAGCAGTTCTTC.

This clonotype was picked up many times. V is TRBV19 and J is TRBJ2-7; perhaps TRBD1 as D (5 bases). Germline V CDR1 and CDR2: LNHDA, SQIVND (reference sequence). V lost 7 bases and J lost 3, with 16 bases in between. CDR3 length: 14 residues. The CDR3 loop is CASKSDAGYYEQYF. CDR3 in DNA: TGTGCCAGTAAGTCCGACGCAGGGTACTACGAGCAGTACTTC.

This clonotype is classed as medium-sized (0.01 to 0.1%). The rearrangement uses TRBV6-5 and TRBJ2-2, with 15 bases identical to TRBD2. The CDR3 is 17 residues long. The V gene end was trimmed by 4 bases and the J gene end by 4 bases; junction bases not matched to a gene: 4. Germline CDR1 is MNHEY and CDR2 is SVGAGI. The CDR3, as DNA: TGTGCCAGCAGTTCCGGGACTAGCGGGGGGATCACCGGGGAGCTGTTTTTT. Protein: CASSSGTSGGITGELFF.

This clonotype was recorded at least ten times. J is TRBJ1-2 and V is TRBV27, with D possibly being TRBD1 (5 bases). CDR1 and CDR2 (germline): MNHEY, SMNVEV (reference sequence). V lost 0 bases and J lost 3, with 11 bases in between. The CDR3 runs to 15 residues. The CDR3 spells CASSLSGGTYYGYTF. The CDR3 DNA reads TGTGCCAGCAGTTTATCTGGGGGGACCTACTATGGCTACACCTTC.

This clonotype is large in the sample. The genes are TRBV12-3 or TRBV12-4 and TRBJ1-5, with 9 bases fitting TRBD1. The V and J ends lost 5 bases and 6 bases, in that order; junction bases with no gene match: 8. The CDR3 loop spans 15 amino acids. The CDR3 DNA reads as TGTGCCAGCAGTCCGGGGACAGGGATATTTCAGCCCCAGCATTTT. Amino acid sequence: CASSPGTGIFQPQHF.

In this sample, this clonotype is medium-sized. The rearrangement uses TRBV4-3 and TRBJ2-1; D call uncertain. This CDR3 spans 15 amino acids. V lost 1 base and J lost 0, with 7 bases in between. Germline-derived CDR1 and CDR2 are LGHNA and YSLEER. The CDR3 coding sequence is TGCGCCAGCAGCCAAGTCCAAAGCTCCTACAATGAGCAGTTCTTC. Its protein is CASSQVQSSYNEQFF.

By share, this clonotype ranks as large. The CDR3 loop is CASSRGGSYNEQFF. CDR3 nucleotide sequence: TGTGCCAGCAGCAGGGGGGGCTCCTACAATGAGCAGTTCTTC. The J gene is TRBJ2-1, the V gene TRBV9; possible D gene TRBD2, 7 bases. CDR3 length equals 14 residues. The germline V and J ends were trimmed by 4 bases and 0 bases, with 8 bases remaining between them. Germline assignment: CDR1 SGDLS and CDR2 YYNGEE.

Sample share makes this clonotype medium-sized. The chain couples TRBV6-2 or TRBV6-3 to TRBJ2-7, with 13 bases identical to TRBD2. Germline lookup yields CDR1 MNHEY and CDR2 SVGEGT. The CDR3 is made up of 16 amino acids. V lost 5 bases, J lost 0 bases, and 4 bases stayed unmatched. CDR3 sequence reads: CASSHGLAGVSYEQYF. The DNA of the CDR3 is TGTGCCAGCAGTCACGGACTAGCGGGGGTCTCCTACGAGCAGTACTTC.

As for this clonotype: A much larger clone lies a single base off, so this may be a read error. The chain carries TRBV19 and TRBJ2-1; D gene uncertain. The CDR3 sequence is 14 residues long. Looked up from germline, CDR1 is LNHDA and CDR2 is SQIVND (reference sequence). The CDR3 is CAGRIDTWFPEQFF. CDR3 DNA: TGTGCCGGTAGAATTGATACATGGTTCCCTGAGCAGTTCTTC.

This clonotype qualifies as medium-sized. The chain links TRBV4-3 to TRBJ2-1, with D maybe TRBD1 (6 bases). The CDR3 consists of 16 residues. Germline CDR1 is LGHNA and CDR2 is YSLEER. Trimming removed 4 bases at V and 6 bases at J, with 19 bases between. The CDR3: CASSLISGETVNEQFF. The CDR3, as DNA: TGCGCCAGCAGCCTGATCTCAGGGGAAACGGTCAATGAGCAGTTCTTC.

By proportion, this clonotype is hyperexpanded. The rearrangement uses TRBV4-3 and TRBJ2-2; no firm D call. CDR1 and CDR2 from the germline V gene are LGHNA and YSLEER. Trimming cost V 1 base and J 9 bases, with 15 bases left between them. The CDR3 is 15 residues long. CDR3 nucleotides: TGCGCCAGCAGCCAAGGAGGTTCCACGGACCGGGAGCTGTTTTTT. This translates into CASSQGGSTDRELFF.

This clonotype has ten or more counts. V usage is TRBV7-2 and J usage is TRBJ1-1; the D is unclear. This CDR3 spans 15 amino acids. CDR1 and CDR2 (germline): SGHTA, FQGNSA. V lost 0 bases to trimming and J lost 3 bases, with 11 bases between them. CDR3: CASSLAQSLYTEAFF. The CDR3 DNA follows: TGTGCCAGCAGCTTAGCGCAATCCCTATACACTGAAGCTTTCTTT. The full variable domain, with the rest looked up from reference TRBV7-2 and TRBJ1-1, is GAGVSQSPSNKVTEKGKDVELRCDPISGHTALYWYRQSLGQGLEFLIYFQGNSAPDKSGLPSDRFSAERTGGSVSTLTIQRTQQEDSAVYLCASSLAQSLYTEAFFGQGTRLTVV.

This clonotype occurred a few times. The V and J genes are TRBV28 and TRBJ1-1; tentatively, D is TRBD1 (5 bases). V gave up 8 bases and J gave up 2 bases, with 15 bases separating them. This CDR3 has 14 residues. Germline values: CDR1 MDHEN, CDR2 SYDVKM. CDR3 protein: CASDRTRENTEAFF. In DNA, the CDR3 is TGTGCCAGCGACCGAACCAGGGAAAACACTGAAGCTTTCTTT.